This passage covers 21 T cell receptor beta chains from one sample sequenced in a study of identical twins (dated by TCRdb to the mid-2010s). The method behind the library was 5' RACE. These reads were obtained on an Illumina HiSeq 2000. Through fastp at Q25 and MiXCR, TCRdb rebuilt clones from the public reads, retaining in-frame beta chains. Identical CDR3 protein sequences are pooled into one entry, listed with their most common genes and DNA. This sample has about 530,000 distinct CDR3 sequences in its table, and around 22% of those were observed once. The ten most abundant clones make up 0.48% of the sample. These data were also reused for a study on yellow fever vaccine responses in identical twins.

The sample was CD4+ T cells sorted from blood. These receptors all stem from a woman aged 18-30 years in good health.

The chain joins TRBV3-1 to TRBJ1-5, with 9 bases lining up with TRBD1. The length of the CDR3 is 15 residues. Trimming took 5 bases from V and 4 from J; bases not matched to a gene: 6. The germline gives CDR1 LGHDT, CDR2 YNNKEL (reference sequence). This CDR3 reads CASSTGQGINQPQHF. CDR3 coding DNA: TGTGCCAGCAGCACTGGACAGGGGATTAATCAGCCCCAGCATTTT.

This clonotype has only one observation. CDR3 sequence reads: CASRTTSGLSNTGELFF. CDR3 nucleotides: TGTGCCAGCAGAACAACTTCGGGGTTATCGAACACCGGGGAGCTGTTTTTT. The chain employs TRBV6-1 and TRBJ2-2, with D tentatively TRBD2 (5 bases). With 6 bases removed from V and 0 bases from J, the gap between germline ends came to 17 bases. The CDR3 has 17 amino acids. Germline-derived CDR1 and CDR2 are MNHNS and SASEGT.

This clonotype has a handful of counts. The rearrangement uses TRBV2 and TRBJ1-5; 10 positions match TRBD1. Losses at the gene ends were 6 bases for V and 4 bases for J; bases not matched to a gene: 6. CDR3 length: 15 residues. The germline V gene has CDR1 SNHLY and CDR2 FYNNEI. The CDR3 DNA reads as TGTGCCAGCAGCCCCGGACAGGGGGGTAATCAGCCCCAGCATTTT. Translated, it gives CASSPGQGGNQPQHF.

The chain has TRBV20-1 and TRBJ2-4; D is possibly TRBD2 (6 bases). CDR1 and CDR2 from the germline V gene are DFQATT and SNEGSKA (reference sequence). CDR3 length equals 14 residues. The V end lost 3 bases, the J end lost 1 base, and 10 bases lay between the germline ends. CDR3 nucleotides: TGCAGTGCTAGCGGGAGTGTTGCCAAAAACATTCAGTACTTC. It translates to CSASGSVAKNIQYF.

The table lists this clonotype with many counts. The V gene is TRBV12-3 or TRBV12-4, the J gene TRBJ2-1; D is perhaps TRBD1 or TRBD2 (5 bases each). V was shortened by 2 bases and J by 4 bases, with 12 bases between the two germline ends. The CDR3 sequence is 15 residues long. The CDR3: CASSLLGVRYNEQFF. The CDR3 DNA follows: TGTGCCAGCAGTTTATTGGGGGTGAGGTACAATGAGCAGTTCTTC.

This clonotype was picked up many times. V gene TRBV6-1 combines with J gene TRBJ2-1, with 9 bases fitting TRBD1. This CDR3 is built from 15 residues. Germline V gives CDR1 MNHNS, CDR2 SASEGT. Trimming cost V 6 bases and J 2 bases; bases outside gene matches: 5. The CDR3 sequence: CASRFGTGPYNEQFF. The CDR3 region has the DNA TGTGCCAGCAGATTCGGGACAGGGCCCTACAATGAGCAGTTCTTC.

In its sample, this clonotype was seen a few times. The chain couples TRBV12-3 or TRBV12-4 to TRBJ1-2; no definite D call. V was pared by 6 bases and J by 0 bases, with 14 bases between. This CDR3 has 15 amino acids. The chain's CDR3 is CASSVTGSPNYGYTF. CDR3 coding DNA: TGTGCCAGCAGCGTAACTGGGTCCCCTAACTATGGCTACACCTTC.

The chain employs TRBV27 and TRBJ1-6; 8 bases line up with TRBD1. The CDR3 runs to 16 residues. Germline V gene sequence: CDR1 MNHEY, CDR2 SMNVEV (reference sequence). Trimming at V came to 5 bases and at J to 0 bases, leaving 3 bases not matched to a gene. For the CDR3, the DNA is TGTGCCAGCAGTCAGGGGGCGAGCTCCTATAATTCACCCCTCCACTTT. Translating it yields CASSQGASSYNSPLHF.

There are a few counts of this clonotype. The chain couples TRBV27 to TRBJ2-2, with D uncertain. Germline loops: CDR1 MNHEY, CDR2 SMNVEV (reference sequence). The CDR3 has 13 residues. V was pared by 8 bases and J by 4 bases, with 11 bases between. This CDR3 reads CASLRFPTGELFF. The CDR3 bases are TGTGCCAGCTTACGTTTCCCCACCGGGGAGCTGTTTTTT.

This clonotype was recorded at least ten times. The chain combines TRBV6-1 with TRBJ1-3; perhaps TRBD1 as D (5 bases). Per germline, CDR1 MNHNS and CDR2 SASEGT. CDR3 length: 12 amino acids. The V and J ends lost 7 bases and 7 bases respectively, with 11 bases between them. The CDR3 sequence: CASIPQANTIYF. For the CDR3, the DNA is TGTGCCAGCATTCCACAGGCGAACACCATATATTTT.

This chain connects TRBV7-8 to TRBJ2-7; TRBD2 is a possible D gene (5 bases). V was clipped by 5 bases and J by 5 bases, with 22 bases between them. CDR1 is SGHVS, CDR2 FQNEAQ, per germline. This CDR3 is 16 amino acids long. The CDR3 bases are TGTGCCAGCAGCCCCCAGTGGGGATGGTCCGGGAACGAGCAGTACTTC. It specifies CASSPQWGWSGNEQYF.

V and J are TRBV3-1 and TRBJ2-2; a possible D gene is TRBD1 (5 bases). Trimming shortened V by 4 bases and J by 6 bases, and 15 bases separated the two germline ends. Germline V gene sequence: CDR1 LGHDT, CDR2 YNNKEL (reference sequence). The CDR3 loop spans 15 amino acids. The CDR3 nucleotides read TGTGCCAGCAGCCCATCGGACACCCTTTCCGGGGAGCTGTTTTTT. Translation gives CASSPSDTLSGELFF. The whole variable domain, filled in from reference TRBV3-1 and TRBJ2-2, reads DTAVSQTPKYLVTQMGNDKSIKCEQNLGHDTMYWYKQDSKKFLKIMFSYNNKELIINETVPNRFSPKSPDKAHLNLHINSLELGDSAVYFCASSPSDTLSGELFFGEGSRLTVL.

DNA of the CDR3: TGCAGCGTTGAAGATAGTAGTGGCTACACCTTC. It specifies CSVEDSSGYTF. This chain connects TRBV29-1 to TRBJ1-2; the D is unclear. Germline-derived CDR1 and CDR2 are SQVTM and ANQGSEA. The CDR3 totals 11 residues. V was cut by 0 bases and J by 7 bases, with 6 bases left in between.

This clonotype appeared a few times. The V gene is TRBV28, the J gene TRBJ2-3; 7 nucleotides agree with TRBD1. CDR3 length: 16 residues. After removal of 6 bases from V and 0 bases from J, the junction contained 9 bases not matched to a gene. Germline lookup yields CDR1 MDHEN and CDR2 SYDVKM. CDR3 nucleotide sequence: TGTGCCAGCAGCGCGGACAGGTGGATGAGCACAGATACGCAGTATTTT. It encodes CASSADRWMSTDTQYF.

This clonotype has more than one count but fewer than ten. The chain recombines TRBV28 with TRBJ2-7; D is uncertain. The V end lost 5 bases, the J end lost 0 bases, and 14 bases lay between the germline ends. The CDR3 is 15 amino acids. The germline V gene has CDR1 MDHEN and CDR2 SYDVKM. The CDR3 protein is CASSPSSLSSYEQYF. Here the CDR3 DNA reads TGTGCCAGCAGTCCTAGTTCCTTAAGCTCCTACGAGCAGTACTTC.

This clonotype was seen a few times. V and J are TRBV19 and TRBJ1-2; D might be TRBD1 (5 bases). CDR1 LNHDA and CDR2 SQIVND come from the germline V gene (reference sequence). V lost 5 bases, J lost 9 bases, and 13 bases lay in between. CDR3 length: 12 amino acids. CDR3 loop: CASSPQDGSYTF. In DNA form, the CDR3 reads TGTGCCAGTAGTCCACAGGACGGGAGCTACACCTTC.

The CDR3 DNA follows: TGTGCCAGCAGCCAGGGCGGGAATGAAAAACTGTTTTTT. Protein sequence: CASSQGGNEKLFF. J is TRBJ1-4 and V is TRBV7-9, with a possible D match to TRBD1 (5 bases). Between the trimmed V and J ends, which lost 5 bases and 5 bases, there was a span of 9 bases. Germline loops: CDR1 SEHNR, CDR2 FQNEAQ (reference sequence). The CDR3 covers 13 residues.

The chain recombines TRBV4-1 with TRBJ2-3, with D unclear. Trimming left V 0 bases short and J 6 bases short, with 13 bases between. The CDR3 runs to 15 residues. Germline V CDR1 and CDR2: MGHRA, YSYEKL. The CDR3 nucleotides are TGCGCCAGCAGCCAAGATGGGATACCCGGGGATACGCAGTATTTT. Its translation: CASSQDGIPGDTQYF.

This rearrangement joins TRBV20-1 to TRBJ2-2, with D perhaps TRBD1 or TRBD2 (6 bases each). V lost 0 bases and J 6 bases, leaving 14 bases between the germline ends. Germline V gene sequence: CDR1 DFQATT, CDR2 SNEGSKA (reference sequence). The CDR3 contains 15 residues. CDR3 residues: CSARDRGGFAGELFF. In DNA form, the CDR3 reads TGCAGTGCTAGAGACAGGGGAGGTTTCGCCGGGGAGCTGTTTTTT.

The chain uses TRBV10-3 and TRBJ2-5; 13 nucleotides align to TRBD2. Germline V gives CDR1 ENHRY, CDR2 SYGVKD. The CDR3 consists of 16 residues. V lost 2 bases, J lost 0 bases, and 0 bases stayed unmatched. DNA for the CDR3: TGTGCCATCAGTGAGGGGACTAGCGGGAACCAAGAGACCCAGTACTTC. This sequence encodes CAISEGTSGNQETQYF.

This clonotype was seen a handful of times. The V and J genes are TRBV5-1 and TRBJ1-4; D call uncertain. Germline V lookup: CDR1 SGHRS, CDR2 YFSETQ. The CDR3 covers 16 residues. Trimming pared 0 bases from V and 7 bases from J, leaving 16 bases between. The CDR3 loop is CASSLGDAKIGEKLFF. The CDR3 DNA reads as TGCGCCAGCAGCTTGGGGGATGCCAAAATAGGTGAAAAACTGTTTTTT.